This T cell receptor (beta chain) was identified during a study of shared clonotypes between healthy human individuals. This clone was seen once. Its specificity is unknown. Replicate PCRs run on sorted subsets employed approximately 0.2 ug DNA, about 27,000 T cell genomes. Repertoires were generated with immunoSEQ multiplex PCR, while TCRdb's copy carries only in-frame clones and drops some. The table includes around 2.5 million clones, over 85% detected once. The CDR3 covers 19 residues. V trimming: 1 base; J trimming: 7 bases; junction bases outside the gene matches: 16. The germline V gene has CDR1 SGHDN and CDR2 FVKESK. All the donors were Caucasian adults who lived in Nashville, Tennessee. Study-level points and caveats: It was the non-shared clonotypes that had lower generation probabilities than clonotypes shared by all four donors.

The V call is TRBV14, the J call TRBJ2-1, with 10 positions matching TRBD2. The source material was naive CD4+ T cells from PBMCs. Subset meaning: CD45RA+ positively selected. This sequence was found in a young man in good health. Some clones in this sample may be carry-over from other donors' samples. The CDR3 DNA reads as TGTGCCAGCAGCCAAGTCTCCTTGGTAACTAGCGGGGAATCAAATGAGCAGTTCTTC. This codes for CASSQVSLVTSGESNEQFF.